The 26 T cell receptor beta chains below were found in one sample sequenced in a study of blood T cell repertoires in COVID-19. Produced via immunoSEQ multiplex PCR; TCRdb's table is partial and in-frame only. The data show about 210,000 clones, 80% to 90% seen once. Sequences were obtained from peripheral blood. These receptors were taken from a man aged 35 to 55 with acute or convalescent COVID-19.

The chain has TRBV24-1 and TRBJ2-7; 8 bases align to TRBD1. Germline CDR1 KGHDR, CDR2 SFDVKD. The CDR3 is 15 amino acids. J was trimmed by 3 bases and V by 3 bases; bases with no gene match: 6. The CDR3 loop is CATSDPGGDGYEQYF. CDR3 DNA sequence: TGTGCCACCAGTGATCCAGGGGGCGACGGCTACGAGCAGTACTTC.

The V call is TRBV5-1, the J call TRBJ1-4; D perhaps matches TRBD1 (6 bases). The CDR3 extends over 15 amino acids. Germline assignment: CDR1 SGHRS and CDR2 YFSETQ. Trimming removed 2 bases at V and 4 bases at J, with 12 bases between. As DNA, the CDR3 is TGCGCCAGCAGCTTTCTGGCAGGGGATAATGAAAAACTGTTTTTT. It is translated as CASSFLAGDNEKLFF. The full variable domain, in which reference TRBV5-1 and TRBJ1-4 provide the parts outside the CDR3, is KAGVTQTPRYLIKTRGQQVTLSCSPISGHRSVSWYQQTPGQGLQFLFEYFSETQRNKGNFPGRFSGRQFSNSRSEMNVSTLELGDSALYLCASSFLAGDNEKLFFGSGTQLSVL.

The rearrangement joins TRBV28 to TRBJ2-7; 7 bases are a match to TRBD1. There are 14 residues in the CDR3. V lost 2 bases and J lost 2; bases outside the gene matches: 3. Looked up from germline, CDR1 is MDHEN and CDR2 is SYDVKM. Here the CDR3 reads CASSLGTATYEQYF. In DNA, the CDR3 is TGTGCCAGCAGTTTAGGGACAGCGACCTACGAGCAGTACTTC. Complete variable domain (other parts from reference TRBV28 and TRBJ2-7): DVKVTQSSRYLVKRTGEKVFLECVQDMDHENMFWYRQDPGLGLRLIYFSYDVKMKEKGDIPEGYSVSREKKERFSLILESASTNQTSMYLCASSLGTATYEQYFGPGTRLTVT.

The rearrangement joins TRBV4-1 to TRBJ1-5, with D tentatively TRBD1 (5 bases). The germline gives CDR1 MGHRA, CDR2 YSYEKL. The CDR3 sequence is 17 residues long. V was pared by 0 bases and J by 9 bases, with 21 bases between. CDR3 protein: CASSQEVVVQDGLPQHF. The CDR3 nucleotides are TGCGCCAGCAGCCAAGAGGTGGTGGTACAGGATGGATTGCCCCAGCATTTT.

The V gene is TRBV9, the J gene TRBJ2-7, with 10 bases identical to TRBD2. Germline trimming cut 7 bases from V and 7 bases from J; bases unmatched to any gene: 8. This CDR3 region has 13 residues. Germline V gene sequence: CDR1 SGDLS, CDR2 YYNGEE. The CDR3 protein is CASGASGSGEQYF. The CDR3 DNA sequence: TGTGCCAGCGGGGCTAGCGGGAGTGGAGAGCAGTACTTC.

The CDR3 nucleotides read TGTGCCACCAGTGGGGTTAGCGGGAGCAGTAATGAGCAGTTCTTC. It translates to CATSGVSGSSNEQFF. The V gene is TRBV24-1, the J gene TRBJ2-1, with 9 bases that match TRBD2. The CDR3 extends over 15 amino acids. CDR1 and CDR2 (germline): KGHDR, SFDVKD. V lost 5 bases and J lost 7; bases outside the gene matches: 8.

V is TRBV2 and J is TRBJ2-2, with 7 bases identical to TRBD2. The CDR3 contains 21 residues. V trimming: 1 base; J trimming: 3 bases; junction bases outside the gene matches: 20. Germline lookup yields CDR1 SNHLY and CDR2 FYNNEI. CDR3 protein: CASSEGRASPLLGGDTGELFF. The CDR3 DNA reads as TGTGCCAGCAGTGAAGGGAGAGCCTCGCCTCTTCTGGGGGGGGACACCGGGGAGCTGTTTTTT.

About this clone: Sequence at one end of the junction differs from germline and may be a read error. The CDR3 sequence: CASSKDIQGGETQYF. The CDR3 coding sequence is TGTGCCAGCAGCAAAGATATCCAGGGGGGAGAGACCCAGTACTTC. V is TRBV3-1 (or the pseudogene TRBV3-2) and J is TRBJ2-5; tentative D call: TRBD1 (7 bases). From germline, CDR1 is LGHDT and CDR2 YNNKEL (reference sequence). The CDR3 is made up of 15 amino acids.

Turning to this clone: Mismatch with germline at one junction end may stem from a read error. CDR3 sequence: CASSRSRGRQETQYF. The CDR3 DNA sequence: TGTGCTAGCAGTCGTTCCAGGGGTAGGCAAGAGACCCAGTACTTC. V and J are TRBV7-7 and TRBJ2-5, with D tentatively TRBD1 (6 bases). The V gene's germline CDR1 is SSHAT and CDR2 FNYEAQ (reference sequence). This CDR3 is 15 amino acids long.

The J gene is TRBJ1-1, the V gene TRBV2; TRBD1 matches at 11 bases. The germline CDR1 and CDR2 sequences are SNHLY and FYNNEI. This CDR3 spans 15 amino acids. The V segment lost 6 bases and the J segment 5 bases; nucleotides outside the gene matches: 8. CDR3 region: CASSPGGTGGTEAFF. CDR3 nucleotides: TGTGCCAGCAGCCCCGGTGGGACAGGGGGGACTGAAGCTTTCTTT. The complete variable domain, with remaining parts taken from reference TRBV2 and TRBJ1-1, reads EPEVTQTPSHQVTQMGQEVILRCVPISNHLYFYWYRQILGQKVEFLVSFYNNEISEKSEIFDDQFSVERPDGSNFTLKIRSTKLEDSAMYFCASSPGGTGGTEAFFGQGTRLTVV.

This rearrangement joins TRBV30 to TRBJ2-7, with 10 bases identical to TRBD1. Germline CDR1 GTSNPN, CDR2 SVGIG (reference sequence). J was trimmed by 3 bases and V by 5 bases; bases with no gene match: 4. The CDR3 is made up of 13 amino acids. The CDR3: CAWRWTGGYEQYF. The CDR3 bases are TGTGCCTGGCGTTGGACAGGGGGCTACGAGCAGTACTTC.

The chain combines TRBV28 with TRBJ1-4; 10 bases line up with TRBD1. This CDR3 is built from 17 residues. Germline values: CDR1 MDHEN, CDR2 SYDVKM. With 6 bases clipped from V and 8 bases from J, the junction kept 15 bases outside the gene matches. CDR3: CASSLITMTGGGEKLFF. The CDR3 nucleotides are TGTGCCAGCAGCCTCATCACGATGACAGGGGGCGGAGAAAAACTGTTTTTT.

The chain is built from TRBV6-2 or TRBV6-3 and TRBJ2-7; 8 nucleotides agree with TRBD2. The CDR3 totals 15 residues. Per germline, CDR1 MNHEY and CDR2 SVGEGT. Trimming at V came to 6 bases and at J to 7 bases, leaving 14 bases not matched to a gene. CDR3 amino acids: CASSFSGSWVGEQYF. The CDR3 nucleotides read TGTGCCAGCAGCTTCAGCGGGAGTTGGGTGGGAGAGCAGTACTTC.

The rearrangement links TRBV30 to TRBJ1-4, with 7 bases lining up with TRBD1. The CDR3 is 16 amino acids. In germline, CDR1 is GTSNPN, CDR2 SVGIG (reference sequence). J gave up 0 bases and V 3 bases, and 7 bases lay outside the gene matches. The CDR3 DNA sequence: TGTGCCTGGAGGACAGGGCTAGAGTCAACTAATGAAAAACTGTTTTTT. Translation: CAWRTGLESTNEKLFF.

The CDR3 sequence is CASSPGQLWGIQYF. The CDR3, as DNA: TGTGCCAGTAGTCCGGGACAATTATGGGGCATTCAGTACTTC. The chain links TRBV19 to TRBJ2-4; D might be TRBD1 (6 bases). CDR1 and CDR2 (germline): LNHDA, SQIVND (reference sequence). This CDR3 is 14 amino acids long. V dropped 5 bases and J dropped 9 bases, with 17 bases sitting between them.

The chain couples TRBV5-6 to TRBJ2-3; 9 bases map to TRBD2. The CDR3 is 15 amino acids. V lost 6 bases to trimming and J lost 1 base; unmatched junction nucleotides: 6. Germline loops: CDR1 SGHDT, CDR2 YYEEEE. Written as DNA, the CDR3 is TGTGCCAGCATCAAAGCGGGAGGCGGCACAGATACGCAGTATTTT. Its translation is CASIKAGGGTDTQYF.

The chain has TRBV4-1 and TRBJ2-7; 7 bases fit TRBD1. Per the germline V gene, CDR1 is MGHRA and CDR2 is YSYEKL. The CDR3 is 16 amino acids. Losses at the gene ends were 0 bases for V and 2 bases for J; bases not matched to a gene: 7. The CDR3 protein is CASSQETGTVTYEQYF. The CDR3, as DNA: TGCGCCAGCAGCCAAGAGACCGGGACAGTAACCTACGAGCAGTACTTC.

The chain carries TRBV2 and TRBJ1-5, with D perhaps matching TRBD1 (5 bases). V was shortened by 7 bases and J by 1 base, with 14 bases between the two germline ends. CDR1 and CDR2 (germline): SNHLY, FYNNEI. This CDR3 is built from 15 residues. The CDR3 protein is CASKVGGGSNQPQHF. DNA for the CDR3: TGTGCCAGCAAGGTCGGGGGGGGGAGCAATCAGCCCCAGCATTTT.

The chain couples TRBV9 to TRBJ2-7, with TRBD1 identical over 7 bases. Germline values: CDR1 SGDLS, CDR2 YYNGEE. J was trimmed by 0 bases and V by 3 bases; bases with no gene match: 3. CDR3 length equals 14 residues. CDR3 coding DNA: TGTGCCAGCAGCGCAGGGGGTAGCTCCTACGAGCAGTACTTC. Protein sequence: CASSAGGSSYEQYF.

This chain links TRBV30 with TRBJ2-7, with 8 bases matching TRBD2. CDR3 size: 13 residues. CDR1 and CDR2 from the germline V gene are GTSNPN and SVGIG (reference sequence). V lost 5 bases and J lost 3; bases outside the gene matches: 6. CDR3 sequence: CAWRVAGIYEQYF. The CDR3, as DNA: TGTGCCTGGCGGGTAGCGGGGATCTACGAGCAGTACTTC.

V is TRBV28 and J is TRBJ1-2, with TRBD1 identical over 7 bases. The CDR3 has 15 residues. The germline V gene encodes CDR1 MDHEN and CDR2 SYDVKM. J was trimmed by 4 bases and V by 3 bases; bases with no gene match: 8. The CDR3 here is CASSFEGGLVYGYTF. The CDR3 DNA reads as TGTGCCAGCAGTTTTGAAGGGGGCTTAGTCTATGGCTACACCTTC.

The V call is TRBV28, the J call TRBJ1-1; D is unclear. Germline V gene data show CDR1 as MDHEN and CDR2 as SYDVKM. The CDR3 is made up of 14 amino acids. V dropped 6 bases and J dropped 0 bases, with 11 bases sitting between them. CDR3 nucleotide sequence: TGTGCCAGCAGAGTACAGCTCATGAACACTGAAGCTTTCTTT. It is translated as CASRVQLMNTEAFF. Full variable domain (remainder filled in from reference TRBV28 and TRBJ1-1): DVKVTQSSRYLVKRTGEKVFLECVQDMDHENMFWYRQDPGLGLRLIYFSYDVKMKEKGDIPEGYSVSREKKERFSLILESASTNQTSMYLCASRVQLMNTEAFFGQGTRLTVV.

The chain recombines TRBV30 with TRBJ2-5; a weak D match, TRBD2 (7 bases). Trimming stripped 0 bases from V and 5 bases from J, with 16 bases between. The germline V gene has CDR1 GTSNPN and CDR2 SVGIG (reference sequence). The CDR3 has 15 amino acids. The CDR3 DNA reads TGTGCCTGGAGTGTACAGGGAGGGAGAAGGGAGACCCAGTACTTC. It yields the protein CAWSVQGGRRETQYF.

The chain uses TRBV5-5 and TRBJ2-7; 8 bases are a match to TRBD2. This CDR3 contains 16 residues. V shed 2 bases and J 2 bases; nucleotides not matched to a gene: 9. CDR1 and CDR2 from the germline V gene are SGHKS and YYEKEE (reference sequence). Here the CDR3 DNA reads TGTGCCAGCAGCTTACGGAGCGGGAGTCACACCTACGAGCAGTACTTC. Its translation is CASSLRSGSHTYEQYF.

This rearrangement joins TRBV5-1 to TRBJ2-5; 7 positions match TRBD2. The germline gives CDR1 SGHRS, CDR2 YFSETQ. This CDR3 contains 13 residues. J was trimmed by 5 bases and V by 4 bases; bases with no gene match: 5. In DNA, the CDR3 is TGCGCCAGCAGCCCTTGGGAGGGCGAGACCCAGTACTTC. Residues: CASSPWEGETQYF.

The chain combines TRBV9 with TRBJ2-7, with 14 bases identical to TRBD2. After removal of 3 bases from V and 6 bases from J, the junction contained 8 bases not matched to a gene. The CDR3 sequence is 16 residues long. Germline V gene lookup returns CDR1 SGDLS and CDR2 YYNGEE. The chain's CDR3 is CASSAGTSGSLSEQYF. The CDR3, as DNA: TGTGCCAGCAGCGCCGGGACTAGCGGGAGTTTAAGCGAGCAGTACTTC.